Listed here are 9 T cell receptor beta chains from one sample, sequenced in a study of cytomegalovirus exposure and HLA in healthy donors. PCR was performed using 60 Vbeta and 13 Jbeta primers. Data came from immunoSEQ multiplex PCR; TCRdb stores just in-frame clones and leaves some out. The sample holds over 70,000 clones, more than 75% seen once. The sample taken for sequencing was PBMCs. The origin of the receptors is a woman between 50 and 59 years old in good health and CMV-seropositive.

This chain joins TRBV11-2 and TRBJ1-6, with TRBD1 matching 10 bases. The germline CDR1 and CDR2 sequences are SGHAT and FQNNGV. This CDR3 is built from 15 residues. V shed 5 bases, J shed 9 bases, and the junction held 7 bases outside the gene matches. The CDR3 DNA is TGTGCCAGCAGCCTTAGGTGGGACAGGGGTTCACCCCTCCACTTT. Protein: CASSLRWDRGSPLHF.

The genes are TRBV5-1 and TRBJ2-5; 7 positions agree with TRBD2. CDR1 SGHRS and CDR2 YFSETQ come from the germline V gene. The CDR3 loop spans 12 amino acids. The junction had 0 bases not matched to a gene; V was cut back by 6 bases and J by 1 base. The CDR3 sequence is CASTSGQETQYF. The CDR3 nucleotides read TGCGCCAGCACTAGCGGCCAAGAGACCCAGTACTTC.

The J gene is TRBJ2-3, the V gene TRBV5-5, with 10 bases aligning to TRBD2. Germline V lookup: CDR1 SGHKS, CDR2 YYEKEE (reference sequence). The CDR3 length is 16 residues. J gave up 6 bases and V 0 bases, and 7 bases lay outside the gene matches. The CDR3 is CASSLATSGEWDTQYF. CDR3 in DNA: TGTGCCAGCAGCTTGGCCACTAGCGGGGAGTGGGATACGCAGTATTTT.

The DNA for the CDR3 is TGTGCCAGCACCCGGGGGGCCGGGGCTGCCGGGGAGCTGTTTTTT. It translates to CASTRGAGAAGELFF. V is TRBV11-2 and J is TRBJ2-2; D may be TRBD2 (7 bases). From germline, CDR1 is SGHAT and CDR2 FQNNGV. The CDR3 extends over 15 amino acids. Trimming took 7 bases from V and 6 from J, leaving 18 bases between them.

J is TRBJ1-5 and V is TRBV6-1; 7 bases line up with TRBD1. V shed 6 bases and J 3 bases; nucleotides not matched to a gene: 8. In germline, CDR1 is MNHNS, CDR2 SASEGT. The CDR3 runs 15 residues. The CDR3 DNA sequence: TGTGCCAGCAGCCCCTTGGACAGGCCCAATCAGCCCCAGCATTTT. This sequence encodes CASSPLDRPNQPQHF.

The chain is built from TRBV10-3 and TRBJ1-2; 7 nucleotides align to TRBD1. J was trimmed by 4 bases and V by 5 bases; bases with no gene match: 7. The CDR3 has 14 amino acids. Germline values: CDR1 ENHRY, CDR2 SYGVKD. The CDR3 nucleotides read TGTGCCATCAGTCGAGACAGGGCTACCTATGGCTACACCTTC. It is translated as CAISRDRATYGYTF.

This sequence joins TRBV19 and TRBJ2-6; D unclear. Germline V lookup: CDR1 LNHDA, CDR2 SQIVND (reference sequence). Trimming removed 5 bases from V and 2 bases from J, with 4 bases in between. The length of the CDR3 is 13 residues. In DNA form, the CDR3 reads TGTGCCAGTAGTGAGACTGGGGCCAACGTCCTGACTTTC. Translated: CASSETGANVLTF. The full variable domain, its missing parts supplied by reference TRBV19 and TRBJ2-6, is DGGITQSPKYLFRKEGQNVTLSCEQNLNHDAMYWYRQDPGQGLRLIYYSQIVNDFQKGDIAEGYSVSREKKESFPLTVTSAQKNPTAFYLCASSETGANVLTFGAGSRLTVL.

The CDR3 is CASSPGPGGEKLFF. Here the CDR3 DNA reads TGCGCCAGCAGCCCGGGACCCGGGGGGGAAAAACTGTTTTTT. The chain employs TRBV5-1 and TRBJ1-4; perhaps TRBD1 as D (5 bases). This CDR3 is built from 14 residues. In germline, CDR1 is SGHRS, CDR2 YFSETQ. Between the trimmed V and J ends, which lost 4 bases and 8 bases, there was a span of 15 bases.

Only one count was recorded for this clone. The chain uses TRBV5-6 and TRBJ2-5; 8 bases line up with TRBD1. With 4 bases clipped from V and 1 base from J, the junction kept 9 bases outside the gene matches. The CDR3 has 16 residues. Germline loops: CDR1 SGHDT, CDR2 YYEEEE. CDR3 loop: CASSATVGQGQETQYF. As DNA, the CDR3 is TGTGCCAGCAGCGCTACTGTAGGACAGGGCCAAGAGACCCAGTACTTC.